A single sample is the source of the 12 T cell receptor beta chains below, sequenced in a study of T-cell memory formation after mild COVID-19. From the 5' RACE reads, TCRdb called clonotypes with MiXCR, one entry per CDR3 protein. This sample has approximately 500,000 distinct CDR3 sequences, with around a quarter found just once. Sequenced input: PBMCs or a T cell subset sorted from them (not recorded which). The receptors come from an adult woman who had mild COVID-19 (a few samples of this study predate the infection). Cell type and time point are not known.

The V call is TRBV27, the J call TRBJ2-7; 8 bases fit TRBD1. Germline CDR1 and CDR2: MNHEY and SMNVEV (reference sequence). The CDR3 has 15 amino acids. V shed 6 bases and J 0 bases; nucleotides not matched to a gene: 7. The CDR3 DNA is TGTGCCAGCAGCGTCCGACAGGGGTTCTCCTACGAGCAGTACTTC. Its protein product is CASSVRQGFSYEQYF.

The DNA of the CDR3 is TGCGCCAGCACCCGGGACAGGGGGTACACAGATACGCAGTATTTT. Encoded protein: CASTRDRGYTDTQYF. The chain recombines TRBV23-1 with TRBJ2-3; 11 bases map to TRBD1. TRBV23-1 is an ORF, and what it does is uncertain. This CDR3 contains 15 residues. Losses at the gene ends were 7 bases for V and 2 bases for J; bases not matched to a gene: 5.

The chain uses TRBV20-1 and TRBJ1-1; maybe TRBD1 (5 bases). Trimming removed 7 bases at V and 4 bases at J, with 10 bases between. Germline lookup yields CDR1 DFQATT and CDR2 SNEGSKA (reference sequence). This CDR3 is 11 amino acids long. The CDR3 nucleotides read TGCAGTGTGTTCGACAGCACTGAAGCTTTCTTT. It codes for CSVFDSTEAFF.

This clonotype occurred once. The chain has TRBV3-1 and TRBJ1-2, with D perhaps TRBD1 (5 bases). The CDR3 has 14 amino acids. Trimming stripped 0 bases from V and 4 bases from J, with 9 bases between. CDR1 is LGHDT and CDR2 is YNNKEL in the germline V gene (reference sequence). This CDR3 reads CASSQDRASYGYTF. The CDR3 DNA follows: TGTGCCAGCAGCCAAGACAGGGCCTCCTATGGCTACACCTTC.

CDR3 DNA sequence: TGTGCCAGCAGCTTATCCGGGACTCCTCGATCCCAGTACTTC. Its translation is CASSLSGTPRSQYF. The rearrangement joins TRBV7-9 to TRBJ2-5; the D gene is possibly TRBD2 (6 bases). Germline V gene data show CDR1 as SEHNR and CDR2 as FQNEAQ (reference sequence). This CDR3 region has 14 residues. The V and J ends lost 2 bases and 9 bases respectively, with 16 bases between them.

The V and J genes are TRBV11-3 and TRBJ2-1, with 12 bases identical to TRBD1. The CDR3 extends over 20 amino acids. Germline lookup yields CDR1 SGHNT and CDR2 YENEEA. V trimming: 5 bases; J trimming: 0 bases; junction bases outside the gene matches: 14. CDR3 in DNA: TGTGCCAGCAGCCACTGGGAGGGACAGGGGGCCCCTAACTCCTACAATGAGCAGTTCTTC. Translating it yields CASSHWEGQGAPNSYNEQFF.

The chain links TRBV12-3 or TRBV12-4 to TRBJ2-7; TRBD2 matches 13 bases. V was pared by 4 bases and J by 4 bases, with 1 base of the junction left unmatched. The CDR3 is 14 residues long. CDR3 loop: CASSWTSGGYEQYF. CDR3 nucleotide sequence: TGTGCCAGCAGTTGGACTAGCGGGGGTTACGAGCAGTACTTC.

There are a few counts of this clonotype. This rearrangement joins TRBV6-5 to TRBJ1-1; D gene ambiguous. CDR3 length: 14 amino acids. CDR1 and CDR2 from the germline V gene are MNHEY and SVGAGI. The V end was cut by 0 bases, the J end by 0 bases, with 5 bases between. The CDR3 loop reads CASSYSWVNTEAFF. In DNA, the CDR3 is TGTGCCAGCAGTTACTCTTGGGTGAACACTGAAGCTTTCTTT.

The rearrangement joins TRBV6-1 to TRBJ2-1, with 10 bases identical to TRBD1. V shed 6 bases, J shed 1 base, and the junction held 12 bases outside the gene matches. The CDR3 totals 18 residues. Per the germline V gene, CDR1 is MNHNS and CDR2 is SASEGT. The CDR3 DNA reads TGTGCCAGCAGGGATCCTCCGGGACAGGGGTCTTCCTACAATGAGCAGTTCTTC. Its translation: CASRDPPGQGSSYNEQFF.

This chain joins TRBV6-2 or TRBV6-3 and TRBJ2-1, with D possibly matching TRBD2 (6 bases). Germline assignment: CDR1 MNHEY and CDR2 SVGEGT. This CDR3 spans 14 amino acids. The ends were cut back, 2 bases at V and 9 bases at J, with 14 bases in the middle. CDR3 in amino acids: CASSYGIQGLEQFF. The CDR3 bases are TGTGCCAGCAGTTACGGGATCCAGGGACTTGAGCAGTTCTTC.

This clonotype was observed many times. This rearrangement joins TRBV18 to TRBJ1-4; weak D call: TRBD1 (5 bases). Trimming took 3 bases from V and 0 from J, leaving 5 bases between them. CDR1 is KGHSH, CDR2 LQKENI, per germline. The length of the CDR3 is 14 residues. In nucleotides, the CDR3 is TGTGCCAGCTCACCGGGGGCAACTAATGAAAAACTGTTTTTT. It is translated as CASSPGATNEKLFF.

This clonotype showed up many times. The V call is TRBV11-2, the J call TRBJ2-6; TRBD1 might be the D (7 bases). This CDR3 comprises 16 residues. Germline assignment: CDR1 SGHAT and CDR2 FQNNGV. Trimming removed 1 base from V and 1 base from J, with 8 bases in between. CDR3: CASSLAGGSGANVLTF. For the CDR3, the DNA is TGTGCCAGCAGCTTAGCAGGGGGGTCTGGGGCCAACGTCCTGACTTTC.